This T cell receptor beta chain was retrieved from a study of Ad26.COV2.S vaccination and SARS-CoV-2 variants. About the research overall: Ad26.COV2.S arm of COV1001 included the donor. Overall study results and limits: For non-spike TCRs, breadth in vaccine recipients resembled that in placebo recipients. Possible underestimation of total T cell responses by the TCR breadth and depth analyses was noted.

Specified treatment: around 19 received Ad26.COV2.S at low or high dose, single or two shots; about 5 received placebo; per-sample allocation not given. Repertoires come from day 63 after the first vaccine or placebo injection. An adult donor aged 18-55 years was enrolled in Boston. Sequencing was performed with immunoSEQ multiplex PCR; in TCRdb, only in-frame clones are kept and a portion is missing. This table has approximately 400,000 clones, around 84% appearing once. Details on this clone: What it recognizes is unknown.

The V gene lost 3 bases and the J gene lost 3 bases, with 15 bases spanning the gap. The CDR3 length is 15 residues. The germline V gene has CDR1 ENHRY and CDR2 SYGVKD. The sequence was collected from a person aged 18-65 years who received the Ad26.COV2.S COVID-19 vaccine or a placebo. The V gene is TRBV10-3, the J gene TRBJ2-7, with D tentatively TRBD1 (6 bases). The sequencing here drew on peripheral blood, taken in a trial of Ad26.COV2.S vaccine versus placebo. This CDR3 reads CAISDLRDTGYEQYF. CDR3 nucleotide sequence: TGTGCCATCAGTGACCTGAGGGACACAGGCTACGAGCAGTACTTC.